These T cell receptor beta chains were read from a single sample in a study of graft-versus-host responses after intestinal transplantation. Here immunoSEQ multiplex PCR was the method, and the copy in TCRdb shows in-frame clones only, minus some. The table records over 45,000 clones, around nine tenths of them present only once. This material consisted of PBMCs, taken 26 days after transplant. The receptors stem from a human patient who received an intestinal transplant, so some T cells may come from the graft donor. Both conserved end residues are part of each CDR3. D genes are given only for firm matches.

V: TRBV5-4; length: 17; J: TRBJ1-3; D: -; CDR3: CASSLMGGGSSGNTIYF; DNA: TGTGCCAGCAGCTTGATGGGGGGGGGTAGCTCTGGAAACACCATATATTTT
V: TRBV4-1; length: 18; J: TRBJ2-1; D: -; CDR3: CASSLAVERSSSYNEQFF; DNA: TGCGCCAGCAGCCTCGCAGTTGAGAGGTCAAGCTCCTACAATGAGCAGTTCTTC
V: TRBV19; length: 15; J: TRBJ2-3; D: -; CDR3: CASSGATTSTDTQYF; DNA: TGTGCCAGTAGTGGGGCTACTACTAGCACAGATACGCAGTATTTT
V: TRBV9; length: 16; J: TRBJ2-5; D: TRBD2; CDR3: CASSPSGAPPQETQYF; DNA: TGTGCCAGCAGCCCTAGCGGGGCCCCCCCACAAGAGACCCAGTACTTC
V: TRBV7-3; length: 17; J: TRBJ2-1; D: TRBD1; CDR3: CASSPLRRTGGDNEQFF; DNA: TGTGCCAGCAGCCCCCTGCGGCGGACAGGGGGGGACAATGAGCAGTTCTTC
V: TRBV14; length: 18; J: TRBJ1-4; D: TRBD1; CDR3: CASSQDLGQGAVNEKLFF; DNA: TGTGCCAGCAGCCAAGACCTCGGACAGGGGGCTGTTAATGAAAAACTGTTTTTT
V: TRBV5-6; length: 15; J: TRBJ2-3; D: TRBD1; CDR3: CASSLATGVTDTQYF; DNA: TGTGCCAGCAGCTTGGCGACAGGGGTCACAGATACGCAGTATTTT
V: TRBV14; length: 18; J: TRBJ2-6; D: TRBD1; CDR3: CASSHLDRGLGGANVLTF; DNA: TGTGCCAGCAGCCACCTCGACAGGGGGCTGGGTGGGGCCAACGTCCTGACTTTC
V: TRBV4-2; length: 17; J: TRBJ2-7; D: TRBD2; CDR3: CASSQEGSGLAGAEQYF; DNA: TGTGCCAGCAGCCAAGAGGGTTCGGGACTAGCGGGAGCCGAGCAGTACTTC
V: TRBV25-1; length: 14; J: TRBJ2-3; D: -; CDR3: CASSAGVGTDTQYF; DNA: TGTGCCAGCAGTGCGGGAGTCGGGACAGATACGCAGTATTTT
V: TRBV7-8; length: 12; J: TRBJ1-2; D: -; CDR3: CASSEGSYGYTF; DNA: TGTGCCAGCAGCGAAGGGAGCTATGGCTACACCTTC
V: TRBV28; length: 14; J: TRBJ1-2; D: -; CDR3: CASTTRGIGYGYTF; DNA: TGTGCCAGTACCACCCGGGGGATAGGGTATGGCTACACCTTC
V: TRBV6-5; length: 15; J: TRBJ2-1; D: TRBD1; CDR3: CASSYQGVSYNEQFF; DNA: TGTGCCAGCAGTTACCAGGGGGTTTCCTACAATGAGCAGTTCTTC